This entry features one TCR beta chain sequence. This specimen comes from a study of shared clonotypes between healthy human individuals. The V gene's germline CDR1 is SGHRS and CDR2 YFSETQ. The CDR3 has 16 residues. After removal of 4 bases from V and 2 bases from J, the junction contained 10 bases not matched to a gene. Clones were sequenced by immunoSEQ multiplex PCR, and TCRdb holds only the in-frame ones, with some missing. The data show roughly 2.5 million clones, roughly nine tenths seen once. The source is a man between 18 and 29 years old in good health. What was sequenced was naive CD4+ T cells sorted from blood. Subset given: CD45RA+ positively selected. The J gene is TRBJ2-5, the V gene TRBV5-1, with TRBD2 matching over 8 bases. The CDR3 protein is CASSPLSGSLQETQYF. In nucleotides, the CDR3 is TGCGCCAGCAGCCCCCTCAGCGGGAGTCTACAAGAGACCCAGTACTTC.